This entry lists 11 T cell receptor beta chains sequenced from one sample in a study of regulatory T cells in long-lasting Graves disease. Time point here: newly diagnosed GD, antithyroid drugs for less than 3 months. From RNA extracted from PBMCs, the TCR library was made. Combining iRepertoire HTBI primers with Arm-PCR of CDR3 regions, the authors built TCR beta libraries. One entry per CDR3 protein results from TCRdb running MiXCR on the multiplex PCR reads. The sample has fewer than 550,000 distinct CDR3 sequences; around 15% are singletons. A further study also used this sample, focusing on T cells in Graves' hyperthyroidism and ophthalmopathy.

The source material was peripheral blood mononuclear cells (PBMCs), sampled at new diagnosis, from a patient treated with antithyroid drugs. The receptors here all came from a woman aged 18-35 years with Graves disease.

This clonotype was seen many times. The chain couples TRBV6-1 to TRBJ2-1; no reliable D call. This CDR3 is built from 12 residues. Per the germline V gene, CDR1 is MNHNS and CDR2 is SASEGT. Trimming removed 7 bases from V and 6 bases from J, with 10 bases in between. CDR3 coding DNA: TGTGCCAGCACCCACGGGCTCAATGAGCAGTTCTTC. It yields the protein CASTHGLNEQFF.

This clonotype showed up many times. It is unclear where the CDR3 begins or ends on the DNA, so no DNA is shown, and the CDR3 is as TCRdb lists it. This chain uses TRBV28 with TRBJ2-7; the D call of TRBD1 is as the table states it, not checked on the DNA. The CDR3 sequence runs 16 residues, both termini included. Germline CDR1 reads MDHEN; CDR2 reads SYDVKM. CDR3 region: CASSLFGPGGAYEQYF.

A few counts support this clonotype. V and J are TRBV27 and TRBJ2-7; D remains unclear. V was trimmed by 5 bases and J by 4 bases, leaving 15 bases between them. The CDR3 has 14 amino acids. Germline CDR1 MNHEY, CDR2 SMNVEV (reference sequence). Here the CDR3 DNA reads TGTGCCAGCAGTCCTCAACAATGGCTGTACGAGCAGTACTTC. It yields the protein CASSPQQWLYEQYF.

The chain links TRBV7-3 to TRBJ1-1, with D possibly matching TRBD1 (5 bases). This CDR3 has 14 amino acids. The ends were cut back, 5 bases at V and 4 bases at J, with 14 bases in the middle. Germline CDR1 SGHTA, CDR2 FQGTGA. The CDR3: CASSHEGPSTEAFF. In DNA, the CDR3 is TGTGCCAGCAGCCATGAGGGACCGAGCACTGAAGCTTTCTTT.

The sample holds many counts of this clonotype. This rearrangement joins TRBV7-2 to TRBJ2-7; 10 positions agree with TRBD2. After removal of 6 bases from V and 2 bases from J, the junction contained 7 bases not matched to a gene. This CDR3 has 15 amino acids. The germline gives CDR1 SGHTA, CDR2 FQGNSA. Written as DNA, the CDR3 is TGTGCCAGCAGGGGGGGGAGCGGGAGGGCCTACGAGCAGTACTTC. Residues: CASRGGSGRAYEQYF.

The V and J genes are TRBV19 and TRBJ2-6; possible D gene TRBD2, 5 bases. V shed 3 bases and J shed 0 bases, with 15 bases lying between them. Germline V CDR1 and CDR2: LNHDA, SQIVND (reference sequence). This CDR3 has 18 amino acids. The CDR3 protein is CASSMMHTTSSGANVLTF. CDR3 nucleotide sequence: TGTGCCAGTAGTATGATGCATACTACTAGCTCTGGGGCCAACGTCCTGACTTTC.

This clonotype came up a few times. The rearrangement uses TRBV4-3 and TRBJ2-7, with D perhaps being TRBD1 or TRBD2 (6 bases each). The ends were cut back, 1 base at V and 4 bases at J, with 14 bases in the middle. This CDR3 is 15 amino acids long. Germline values: CDR1 LGHNA, CDR2 YSLEER. The CDR3 DNA reads as TGCGCCAGCAGCCAAGGAGGGGGAGGTAGTTACGAGCAGTACTTC. Residues: CASSQGGGGSYEQYF.

This clonotype has only a few counts. The chain links TRBV19 to TRBJ1-2, with TRBD1 as a possible D gene (5 bases). The CDR3 totals 13 residues. Deletions cut 8 bases from V and 7 bases from J, with 17 bases between. Germline-derived CDR1 and CDR2 are LNHDA and SQIVND (reference sequence). DNA of the CDR3: TGTGCCAGTTACCGAGGGGCCTCCGGTGGCTACACCTTC. It translates to CASYRGASGGYTF.

This clonotype was observed many times. The chain links TRBV20-1 to TRBJ2-3, with D possibly matching TRBD1 (5 bases). With 3 bases removed from V and 3 bases from J, the gap between germline ends came to 13 bases. Germline lookup yields CDR1 DFQATT and CDR2 SNEGSKA (reference sequence). The length of the CDR3 is 14 residues. CDR3 region: CSASTGHGTDTQYF. The CDR3 bases are TGCAGTGCTAGTACAGGACACGGTACAGATACGCAGTATTTT.

The chain carries TRBV2 and TRBJ2-1; the D gene is possibly TRBD1 (5 bases). Germline V gives CDR1 SNHLY, CDR2 FYNNEI. V lost 3 bases and J lost 12, with 9 bases in between. The CDR3 is 11 residues long. CDR3 in amino acids: CASSEQGTQFF. In DNA, the CDR3 is TGTGCCAGCAGTGAGCAGGGTACGCAGTTCTTC.

Many counts were recorded for this clonotype. V gene TRBV12-3 or TRBV12-4 combines with J gene TRBJ2-1, with 12 positions matching TRBD2. CDR3 size: 16 residues. V lost 6 bases, J lost 6 bases, and 9 bases stayed unmatched. The CDR3 region is CASRRLAGERLNEQFF. As DNA, the CDR3 is TGTGCCAGCAGGCGACTAGCGGGAGAGCGCCTCAATGAGCAGTTCTTC.